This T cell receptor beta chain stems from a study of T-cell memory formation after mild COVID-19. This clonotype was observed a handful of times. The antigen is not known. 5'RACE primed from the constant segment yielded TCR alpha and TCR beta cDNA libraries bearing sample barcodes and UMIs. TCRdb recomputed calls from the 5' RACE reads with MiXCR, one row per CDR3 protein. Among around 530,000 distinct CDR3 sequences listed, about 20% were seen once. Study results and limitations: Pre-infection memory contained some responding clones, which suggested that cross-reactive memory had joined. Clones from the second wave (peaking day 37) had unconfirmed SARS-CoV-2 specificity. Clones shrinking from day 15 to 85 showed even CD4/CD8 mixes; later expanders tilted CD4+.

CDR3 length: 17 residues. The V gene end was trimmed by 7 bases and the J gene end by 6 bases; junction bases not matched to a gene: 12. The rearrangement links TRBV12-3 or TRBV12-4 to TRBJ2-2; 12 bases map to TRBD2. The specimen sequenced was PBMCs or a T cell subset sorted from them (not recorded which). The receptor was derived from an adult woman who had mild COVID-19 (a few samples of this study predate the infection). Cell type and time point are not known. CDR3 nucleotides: TGTGCCAGCAATCCCCCTAGCGGGGGGGTTAGGCCCGGGGAGCTGTTTTTT. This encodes CASNPPSGGVRPGELFF.